This T cell receptor (beta chain) was found in a study of CD4 T cells in relation to SARS-CoV-2 and coronaviruses. Overall study context: TCR beta CDR3s were sequenced after approximately ten-day antigen culture of PBMCs. Whole-study findings and limits: Culture-expanded clones reflect memory recall rather than primary priming during culture.

With respect to this clone: As yet, its antigen is unknown.

CEF-cultured naive and memory CD4+ T cell DNA got survey-level sequencing. The data were produced by immunoSEQ multiplex PCR, yet TCRdb's version contains in-frame clones alone and is incomplete. This table has 35,000 to 40,000 clones, around 82% appearing once. For roughly 11 days, roughly 9 x 10^4 sorted CD4+ cells grew with T cell-depleted PBMCs and CEF. V lost 0 bases to trimming and J lost 2 bases; unmatched junction nucleotides: 21. Germline-derived CDR1 and CDR2 are MGHRA and YSYEKL. This CDR3 region has 21 residues. The chain employs TRBV4-1 and TRBJ2-5; 7 bases fit TRBD2. The clonotype originates from an adult with COVID-19. The sample was naive CD4+ T cells from PBMCs, cultured in vitro. As to subset: naive CD4+ T cells isolated by negative enrichment. CDR3 in amino acids: CASSQDPRGRGLESQQETQYF. As DNA, the CDR3 is TGCGCCAGCAGCCAAGATCCCCGGGGGAGGGGCCTTGAGAGCCAACAAGAGACCCAGTACTTC.